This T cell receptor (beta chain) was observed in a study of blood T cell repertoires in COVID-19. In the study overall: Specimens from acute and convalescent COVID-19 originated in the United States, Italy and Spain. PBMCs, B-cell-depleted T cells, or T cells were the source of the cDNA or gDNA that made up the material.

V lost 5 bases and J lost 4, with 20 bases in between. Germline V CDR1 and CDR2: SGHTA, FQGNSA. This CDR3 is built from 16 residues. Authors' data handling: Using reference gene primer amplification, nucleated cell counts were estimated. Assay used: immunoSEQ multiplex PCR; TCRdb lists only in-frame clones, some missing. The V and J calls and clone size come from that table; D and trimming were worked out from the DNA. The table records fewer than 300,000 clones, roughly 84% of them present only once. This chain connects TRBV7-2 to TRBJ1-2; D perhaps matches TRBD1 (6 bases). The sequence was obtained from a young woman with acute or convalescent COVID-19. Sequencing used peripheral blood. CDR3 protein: CASSQLGAGASYGYTF. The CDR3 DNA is TGTGCCAGCAGCCAACTGGGGGCGGGGGCCAGCTATGGCTACACCTTC. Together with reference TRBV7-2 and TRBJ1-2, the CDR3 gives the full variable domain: GAGVSQSPSNKVTEKGKDVELRCDPISGHTALYWYRQSLGQGLEFLIYFQGNSAPDKSGLPSDRFSAERTGGSVSTLTIQRTQQEDSAVYLCASSQLGAGASYGYTFGSGTRLTVV.